The sequence of this T cell receptor (beta chain) was determined in a study of blood T cell repertoires in COVID-19. Study as a whole: Acute-phase and convalescent COVID-19 samples originated in the United States, Italy and Spain.

Per the original data handling: How many nucleated cells were present was estimated from reference gene primer amplification. Profiled with immunoSEQ multiplex PCR; TCRdb holds only in-frame clones, not every one. Clonal size and the V and J genes are those of that table, whereas D and trimming came from the DNA. The sample has under 140,000 clones, around three quarters seen once. Trimming took off 2 bases at V and 7 bases at J, with 9 bases between the two ends. The CDR3 is made up of 14 amino acids. Germline V gene lookup returns CDR1 MNHEY and CDR2 SVGEGT. The chain links TRBV6-2 or TRBV6-3 to TRBJ1-6, with D perhaps TRBD1 (6 bases). The sequenced sample was peripheral blood. This TCR was sampled from a woman aged 60-75 years with acute or convalescent COVID-19. The CDR3 region is CASSYIQGNSPLHF. CDR3 bases: TGTGCCAGCAGTTACATCCAGGGGAATTCACCCCTCCACTTT.